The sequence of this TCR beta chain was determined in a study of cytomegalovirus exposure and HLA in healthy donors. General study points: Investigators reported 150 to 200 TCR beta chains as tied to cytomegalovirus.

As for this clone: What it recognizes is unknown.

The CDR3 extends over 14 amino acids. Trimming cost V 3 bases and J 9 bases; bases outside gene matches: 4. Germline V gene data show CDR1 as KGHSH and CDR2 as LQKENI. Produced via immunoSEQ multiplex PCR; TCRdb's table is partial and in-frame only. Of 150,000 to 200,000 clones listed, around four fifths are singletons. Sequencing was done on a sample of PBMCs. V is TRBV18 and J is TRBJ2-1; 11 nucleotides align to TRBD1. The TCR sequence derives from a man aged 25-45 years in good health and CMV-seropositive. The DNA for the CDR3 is TGTGCCAGCTCACCGGGACAGGGGGTCAGTGAGCAGTTCTTC. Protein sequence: CASSPGQGVSEQFF.